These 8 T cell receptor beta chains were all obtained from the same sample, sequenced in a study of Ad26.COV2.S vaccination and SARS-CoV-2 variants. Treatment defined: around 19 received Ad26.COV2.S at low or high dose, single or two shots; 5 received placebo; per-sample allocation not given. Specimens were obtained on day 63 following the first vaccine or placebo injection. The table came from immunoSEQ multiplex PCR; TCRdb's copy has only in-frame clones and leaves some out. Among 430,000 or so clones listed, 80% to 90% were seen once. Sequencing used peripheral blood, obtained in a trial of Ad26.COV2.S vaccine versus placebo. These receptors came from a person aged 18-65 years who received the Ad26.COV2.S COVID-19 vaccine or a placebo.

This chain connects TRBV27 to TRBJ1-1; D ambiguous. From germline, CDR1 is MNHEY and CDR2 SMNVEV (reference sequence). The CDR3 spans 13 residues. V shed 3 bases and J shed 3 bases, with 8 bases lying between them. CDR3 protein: CASSFTTYTEAFF. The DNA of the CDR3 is TGTGCCAGCAGTTTTACCACCTACACTGAAGCTTTCTTT.

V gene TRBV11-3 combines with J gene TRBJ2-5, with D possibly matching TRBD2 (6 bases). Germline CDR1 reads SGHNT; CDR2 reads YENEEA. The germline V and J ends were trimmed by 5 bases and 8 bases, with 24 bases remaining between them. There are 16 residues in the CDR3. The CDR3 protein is CASSGGPIGTAGTQYF. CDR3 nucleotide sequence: TGTGCCAGCAGCGGCGGACCGATCGGTACCGCGGGAACCCAGTACTTC.

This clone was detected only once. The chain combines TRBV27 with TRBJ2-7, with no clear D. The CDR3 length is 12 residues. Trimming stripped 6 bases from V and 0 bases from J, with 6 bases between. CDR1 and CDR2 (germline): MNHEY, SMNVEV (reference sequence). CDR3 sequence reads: CASSPSSYEQYF. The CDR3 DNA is TGTGCCAGCAGCCCGAGCTCCTACGAGCAGTACTTC.

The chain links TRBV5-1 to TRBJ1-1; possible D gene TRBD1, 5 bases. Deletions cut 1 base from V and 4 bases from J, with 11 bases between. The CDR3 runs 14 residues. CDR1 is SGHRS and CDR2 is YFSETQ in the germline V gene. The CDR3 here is CASSLRRGGTEAFF. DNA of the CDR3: TGCGCCAGCAGCTTGCGAAGGGGAGGCACTGAAGCTTTCTTT.

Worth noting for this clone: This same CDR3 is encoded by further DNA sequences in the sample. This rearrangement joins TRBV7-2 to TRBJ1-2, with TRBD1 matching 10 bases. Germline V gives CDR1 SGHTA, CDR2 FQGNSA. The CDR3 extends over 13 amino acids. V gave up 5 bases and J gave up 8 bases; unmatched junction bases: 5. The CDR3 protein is CASSPRTGGGYTF. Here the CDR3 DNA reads TGTGCCAGCAGCCCGCGGACAGGGGGAGGCTACACCTTC.

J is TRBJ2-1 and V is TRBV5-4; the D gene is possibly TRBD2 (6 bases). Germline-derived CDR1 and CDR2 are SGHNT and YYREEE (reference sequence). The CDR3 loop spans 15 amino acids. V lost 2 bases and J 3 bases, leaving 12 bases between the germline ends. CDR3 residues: CASSFREKGYNEQFF. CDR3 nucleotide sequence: TGTGCCAGCAGCTTCCGGGAGAAGGGCTACAATGAGCAGTTCTTC.

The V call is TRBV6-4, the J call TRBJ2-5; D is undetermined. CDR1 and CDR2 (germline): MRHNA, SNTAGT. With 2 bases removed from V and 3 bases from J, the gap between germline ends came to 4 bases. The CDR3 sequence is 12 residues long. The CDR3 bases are TGTGCCAGCAGTGACCGGGAAGAGACCCAGTACTTC. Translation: CASSDREETQYF.

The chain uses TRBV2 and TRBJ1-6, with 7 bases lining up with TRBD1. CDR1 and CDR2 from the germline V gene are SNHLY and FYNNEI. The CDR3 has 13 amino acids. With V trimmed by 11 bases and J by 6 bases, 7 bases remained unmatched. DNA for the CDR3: TGTGCCGGGAAGGGGGCGCGTAATTCACCCCTCCACTTT. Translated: CAGKGARNSPLHF. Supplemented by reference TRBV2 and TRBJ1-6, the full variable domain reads EPEVTQTPSHQVTQMGQEVILRCVPISNHLYFYWYRQILGQKVEFLVSFYNNEISEKSEIFDDQFSVERPDGSNFTLKIRSTKLEDSAMYFCAGKGARNSPLHFGNGTRLTVT.